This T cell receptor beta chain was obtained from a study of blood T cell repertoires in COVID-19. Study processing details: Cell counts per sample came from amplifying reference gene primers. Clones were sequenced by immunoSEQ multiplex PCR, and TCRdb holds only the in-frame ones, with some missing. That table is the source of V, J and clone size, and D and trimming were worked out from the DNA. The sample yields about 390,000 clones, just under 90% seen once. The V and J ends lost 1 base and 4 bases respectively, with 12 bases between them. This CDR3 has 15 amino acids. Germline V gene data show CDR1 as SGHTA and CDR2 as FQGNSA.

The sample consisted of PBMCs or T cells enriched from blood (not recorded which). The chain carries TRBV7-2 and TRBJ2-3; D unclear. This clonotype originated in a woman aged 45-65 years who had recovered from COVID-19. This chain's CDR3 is CASSLVSESADTQYF. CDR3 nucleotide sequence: TGTGCCAGCAGCTTAGTCAGCGAGTCGGCAGATACGCAGTATTTT.